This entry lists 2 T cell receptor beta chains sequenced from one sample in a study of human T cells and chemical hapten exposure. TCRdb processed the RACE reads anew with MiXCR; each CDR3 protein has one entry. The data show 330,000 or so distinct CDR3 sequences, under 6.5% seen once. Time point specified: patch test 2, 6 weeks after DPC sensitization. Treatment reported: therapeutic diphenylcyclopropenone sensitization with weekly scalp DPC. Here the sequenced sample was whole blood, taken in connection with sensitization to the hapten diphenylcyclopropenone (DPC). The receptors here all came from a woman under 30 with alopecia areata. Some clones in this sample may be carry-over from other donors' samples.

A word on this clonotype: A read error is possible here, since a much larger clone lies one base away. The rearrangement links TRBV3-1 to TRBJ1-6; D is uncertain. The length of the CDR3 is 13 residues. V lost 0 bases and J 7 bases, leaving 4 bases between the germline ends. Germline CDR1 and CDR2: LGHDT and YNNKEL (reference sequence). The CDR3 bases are TGTGCCAGCAGCCAAGAAGGGAATTCACCCCTCCACTTT. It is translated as CASSQEGNSPLHF.

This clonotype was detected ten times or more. The CDR3 nucleotides are TGTGCCAGCAGTCCCGGACAGTACAATGAAAAACTGTTTTTT. This encodes CASSPGQYNEKLFF. This sequence joins TRBV27 and TRBJ1-4; D is possibly TRBD1 (6 bases). Per the germline V gene, CDR1 is MNHEY and CDR2 is SMNVEV (reference sequence). This CDR3 comprises 14 residues. Trimming left V 5 bases short and J 5 bases short, with 12 bases between. The whole variable domain, remainder taken from reference TRBV27 and TRBJ1-4, is EAQVTQNPRYLITVTGKKLTVTCSQNMNHEYMSWYRQDPGLGLRQIYYSMNVEVTDKGDVPEGYKVSRKEKRNFPLILESPSPNQTSLYFCASSPGQYNEKLFFGSGTQLSVL.